This T cell receptor beta chain appears in the sequencing data of a study of T cell repertoires in cytomegalovirus infection. Study as a whole: CMV infection plus the matching HLA type was flagged by public TCR beta signatures. Study-wide points: Using cumulative public TCR beta family frequency, the authors identified those who carried CMV together with the relevant HLA. HLA-C-restricted CMV clonotypes gave the most frequent clonotype in two of eight donors.

A note on this clonotype: Its antigen remains unidentified.

TCRdb re-derived calls from the reads in MiXCR, one entry per CDR3 protein. The sample carries more than 150,000 distinct CDR3 sequences, roughly a sixth recorded once. This CDR3 is 13 amino acids long. V was clipped by 6 bases and J by 2 bases, with 13 bases between them. Germline-derived CDR1 and CDR2 are SQVTM and ANQGSEA. This TCR derives from a human donor in good health (CMV status not recorded). Some clones in this sample may be carry-over from other donors' samples. Sequences were obtained from CD8+ T cells from PBMCs. The chain has TRBV29-1 and TRBJ1-2; D not resolved. The CDR3 protein is CSVRRASNYGYTF. CDR3 sequence (DNA): TGCAGCGTCCGAAGGGCTTCCAACTATGGCTACACCTTC.